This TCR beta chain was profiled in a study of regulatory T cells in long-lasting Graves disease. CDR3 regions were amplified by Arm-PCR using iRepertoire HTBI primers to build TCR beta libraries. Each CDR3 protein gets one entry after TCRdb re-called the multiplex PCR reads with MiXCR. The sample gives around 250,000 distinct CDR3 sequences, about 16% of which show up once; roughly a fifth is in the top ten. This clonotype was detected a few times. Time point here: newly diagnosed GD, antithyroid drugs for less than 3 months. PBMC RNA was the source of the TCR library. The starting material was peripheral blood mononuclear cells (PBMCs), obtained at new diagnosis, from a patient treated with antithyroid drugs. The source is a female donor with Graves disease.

The CDR3 DNA follows: TGTGCCAGCACGGACAGGGGGAATTCACCCCTCCACTTT. Protein product: CASTDRGNSPLHF. This chain links TRBV6-1 with TRBJ1-6; 10 bases match TRBD1. V lost 7 bases to trimming and J lost 7 bases; unmatched junction nucleotides: 1. In germline, CDR1 is MNHNS, CDR2 SASEGT. This CDR3 contains 13 residues.